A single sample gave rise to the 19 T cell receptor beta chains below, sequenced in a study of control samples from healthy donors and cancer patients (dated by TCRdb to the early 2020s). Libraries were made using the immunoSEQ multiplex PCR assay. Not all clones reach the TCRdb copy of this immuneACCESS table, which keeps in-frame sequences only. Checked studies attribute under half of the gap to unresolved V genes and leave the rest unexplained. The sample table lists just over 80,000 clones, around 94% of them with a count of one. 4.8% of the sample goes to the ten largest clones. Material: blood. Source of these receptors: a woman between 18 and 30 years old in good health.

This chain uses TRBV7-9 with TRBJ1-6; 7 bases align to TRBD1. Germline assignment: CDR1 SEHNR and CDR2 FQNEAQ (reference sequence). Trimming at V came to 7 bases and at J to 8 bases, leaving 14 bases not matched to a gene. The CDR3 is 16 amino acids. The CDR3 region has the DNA TGTGCCAGCACCCCACAGGGGCAAAGGTTCGATTCACCCCTCCACTTT. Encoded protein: CASTPQGQRFDSPLHF.

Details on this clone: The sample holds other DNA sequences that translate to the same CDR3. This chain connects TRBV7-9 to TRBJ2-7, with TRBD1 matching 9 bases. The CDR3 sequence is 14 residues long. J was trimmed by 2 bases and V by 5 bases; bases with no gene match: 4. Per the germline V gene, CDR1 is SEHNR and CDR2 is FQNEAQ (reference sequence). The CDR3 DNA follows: TGTGCCAGCAGCCTAGGGACAGGGCCCTACGAGCAGTACTTC. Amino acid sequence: CASSLGTGPYEQYF.

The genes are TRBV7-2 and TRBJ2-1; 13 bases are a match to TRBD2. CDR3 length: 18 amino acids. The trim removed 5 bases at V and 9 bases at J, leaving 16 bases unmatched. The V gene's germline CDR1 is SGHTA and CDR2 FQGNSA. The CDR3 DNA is TGTGCCAGCAGCCTAAACTCTCTACTAGCGGGAGGGCCGGGTGAGCAGTTCTTC. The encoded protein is CASSLNSLLAGGPGEQFF.

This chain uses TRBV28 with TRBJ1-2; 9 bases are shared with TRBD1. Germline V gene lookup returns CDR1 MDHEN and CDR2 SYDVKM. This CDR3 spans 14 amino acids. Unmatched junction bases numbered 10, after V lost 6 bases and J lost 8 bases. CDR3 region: CASSPGNRGRGYTF. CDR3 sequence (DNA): TGTGCCAGCAGCCCCGGGAACAGGGGGCGCGGCTACACCTTC.

The CDR3 sequence is CASSIRGAQETQYF. The CDR3 DNA reads as TGTGCCAGTAGTATCAGGGGGGCTCAAGAGACCCAGTACTTC. The chain links TRBV19 to TRBJ2-5, with D perhaps matching TRBD1 (7 bases). The length of the CDR3 is 14 residues. Trimming left V 3 bases short and J 2 bases short, with 10 bases between. Germline loops: CDR1 LNHDA, CDR2 SQIVND (reference sequence).

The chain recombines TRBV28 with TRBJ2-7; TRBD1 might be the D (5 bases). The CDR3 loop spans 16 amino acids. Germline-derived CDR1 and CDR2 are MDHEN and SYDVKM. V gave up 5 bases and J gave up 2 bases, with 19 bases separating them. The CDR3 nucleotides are TGTGCCAGCAGTCTTCTGACCGTAGGGGCAGCCTACGAGCAGTACTTC. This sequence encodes CASSLLTVGAAYEQYF.

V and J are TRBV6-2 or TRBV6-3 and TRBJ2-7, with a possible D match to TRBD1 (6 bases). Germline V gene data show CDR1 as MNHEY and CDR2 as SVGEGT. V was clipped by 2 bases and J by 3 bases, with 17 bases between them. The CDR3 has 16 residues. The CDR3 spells CASSYATGDGFYEQYF. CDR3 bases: TGTGCCAGCAGTTACGCGACAGGTGACGGCTTCTACGAGCAGTACTTC.

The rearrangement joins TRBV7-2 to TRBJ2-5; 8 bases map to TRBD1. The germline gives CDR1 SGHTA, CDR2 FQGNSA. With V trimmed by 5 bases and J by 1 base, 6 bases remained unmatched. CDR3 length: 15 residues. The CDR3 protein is CASSPRQGLQETQYF. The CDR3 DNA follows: TGTGCCAGCAGCCCCCGACAGGGGCTCCAAGAGACCCAGTACTTC.

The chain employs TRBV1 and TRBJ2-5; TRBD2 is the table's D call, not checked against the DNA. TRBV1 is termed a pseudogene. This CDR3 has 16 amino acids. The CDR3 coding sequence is TGCACCAGCAGCCAAGGACTAGCGGGTAGGCAAGAGACCCAGTACTTC. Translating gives CTSSQGLAGRQETQYF.

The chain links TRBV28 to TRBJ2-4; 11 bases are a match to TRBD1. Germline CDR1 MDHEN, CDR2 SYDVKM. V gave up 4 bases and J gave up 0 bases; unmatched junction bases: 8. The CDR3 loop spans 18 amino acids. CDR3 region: CASSSAGQGGLAKNIQYF. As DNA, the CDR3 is TGTGCCAGCAGTTCAGCGGGACAGGGGGGGCTAGCCAAAAACATTCAGTACTTC.

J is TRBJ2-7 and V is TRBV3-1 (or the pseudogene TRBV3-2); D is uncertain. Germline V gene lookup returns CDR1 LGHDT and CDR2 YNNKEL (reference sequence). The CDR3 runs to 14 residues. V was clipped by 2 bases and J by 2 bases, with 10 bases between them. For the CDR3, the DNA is TGTGCCAGCAGCCAAACATTACACCCCTACGAGCAGTACTTC. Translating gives CASSQTLHPYEQYF.

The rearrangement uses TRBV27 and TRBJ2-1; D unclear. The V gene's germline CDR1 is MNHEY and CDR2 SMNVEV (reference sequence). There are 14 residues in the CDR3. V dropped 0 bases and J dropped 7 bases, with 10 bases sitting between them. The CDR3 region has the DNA TGTGCCAGCAGTTTATCGAACGAGGAAAATGAGCAGTTCTTC. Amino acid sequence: CASSLSNEENEQFF.

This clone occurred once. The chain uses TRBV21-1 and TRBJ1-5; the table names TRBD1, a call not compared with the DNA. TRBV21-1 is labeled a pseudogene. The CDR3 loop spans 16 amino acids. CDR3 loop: CASSKVGQKGNQPQHF. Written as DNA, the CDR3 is TGTGCCAGCAGCAAGGTGGGACAGAAGGGGAATCAGCCCCAGCATTTT.

CDR3 sequence reads: CASSLAVAARNTIYF. The CDR3 DNA sequence: TGTGCCAGCAGCTTGGCCGTGGCAGCCCGAAACACCATATATTTT. The chain links TRBV5-8 to TRBJ1-3; D is unclear. This CDR3 is 15 amino acids long. Trimming left V 0 bases short and J 5 bases short, with 12 bases between. Germline CDR1 reads SGHTS; CDR2 reads YDEGEE.

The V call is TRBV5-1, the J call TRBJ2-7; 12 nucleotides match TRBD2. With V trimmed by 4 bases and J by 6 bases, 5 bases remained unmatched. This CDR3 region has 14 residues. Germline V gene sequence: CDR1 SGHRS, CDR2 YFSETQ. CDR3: CASSRLAGGGEQYF. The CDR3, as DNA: TGCGCCAGCAGCCGTCTAGCGGGAGGGGGCGAGCAGTACTTC.

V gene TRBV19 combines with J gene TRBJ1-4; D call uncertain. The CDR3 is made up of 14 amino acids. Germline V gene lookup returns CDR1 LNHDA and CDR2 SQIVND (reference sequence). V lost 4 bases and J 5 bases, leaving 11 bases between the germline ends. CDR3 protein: CASSKGGYNEKLFF. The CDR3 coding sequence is TGTGCCAGTAGTAAAGGTGGATACAATGAAAAACTGTTTTTT.

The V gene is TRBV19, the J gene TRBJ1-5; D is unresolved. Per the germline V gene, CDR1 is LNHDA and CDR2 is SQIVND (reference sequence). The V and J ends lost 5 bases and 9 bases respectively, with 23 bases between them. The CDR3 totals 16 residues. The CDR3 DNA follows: TGTGCCAGTAGTCTTCCGTACAGTTCCCGCGTTCCGCCCCAGCATTTT. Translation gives CASSLPYSSRVPPQHF.

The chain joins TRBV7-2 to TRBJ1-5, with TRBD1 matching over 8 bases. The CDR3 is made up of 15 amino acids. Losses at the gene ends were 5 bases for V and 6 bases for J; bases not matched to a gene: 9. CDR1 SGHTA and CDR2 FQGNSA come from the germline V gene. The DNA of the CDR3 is TGTGCCAGCAGCCCGACAGGGGCGGGTAGTCAGCCCCAGCATTTT. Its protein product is CASSPTGAGSQPQHF. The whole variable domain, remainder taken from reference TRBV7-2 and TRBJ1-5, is GAGVSQSPSNKVTEKGKDVELRCDPISGHTALYWYRQSLGQGLEFLIYFQGNSAPDKSGLPSDRFSAERTGGSVSTLTIQRTQQEDSAVYLCASSPTGAGSQPQHFGDGTRLSIL.

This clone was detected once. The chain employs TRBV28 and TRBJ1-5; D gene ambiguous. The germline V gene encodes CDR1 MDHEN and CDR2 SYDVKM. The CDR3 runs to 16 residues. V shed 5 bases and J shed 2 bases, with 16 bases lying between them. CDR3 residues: CASSPRVSNGNQPQHF. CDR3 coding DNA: TGTGCCAGCAGTCCCCGGGTGTCTAACGGCAATCAGCCCCAGCATTTT. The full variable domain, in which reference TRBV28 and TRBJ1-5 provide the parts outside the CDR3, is DVKVTQSSRYLVKRTGEKVFLECVQDMDHENMFWYRQDPGLGLRLIYFSYDVKMKEKGDIPEGYSVSREKKERFSLILESASTNQTSMYLCASSPRVSNGNQPQHFGDGTRLSIL.